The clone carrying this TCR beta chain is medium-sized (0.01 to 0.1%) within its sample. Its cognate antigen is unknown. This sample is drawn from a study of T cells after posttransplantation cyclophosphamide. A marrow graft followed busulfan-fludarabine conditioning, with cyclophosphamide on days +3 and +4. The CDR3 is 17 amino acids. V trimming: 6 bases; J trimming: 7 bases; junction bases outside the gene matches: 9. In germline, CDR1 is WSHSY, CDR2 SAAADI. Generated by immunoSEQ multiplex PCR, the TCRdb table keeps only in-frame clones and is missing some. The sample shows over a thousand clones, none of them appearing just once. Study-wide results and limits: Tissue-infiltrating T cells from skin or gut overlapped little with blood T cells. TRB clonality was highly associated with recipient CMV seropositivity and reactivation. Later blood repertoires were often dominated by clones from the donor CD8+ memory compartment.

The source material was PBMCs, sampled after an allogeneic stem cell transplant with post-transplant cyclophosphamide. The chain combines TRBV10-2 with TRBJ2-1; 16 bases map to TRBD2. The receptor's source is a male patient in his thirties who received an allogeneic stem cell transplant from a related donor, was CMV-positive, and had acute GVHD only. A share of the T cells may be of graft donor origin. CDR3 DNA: TGCGCCAGCAGCCTAGCCGGGACTAGCGGGGGGGCTAATGAGCAGTTCTTC. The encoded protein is CASSLAGTSGGANEQFF.